Shown below are 13 T cell receptor beta chains from a single sample sequenced in a study of T cell responses to AZD1222 COVID-19 vaccine (dated by TCRdb to the early 2020s). Library prep was done by the immunoSEQ multiplex PCR assay. This is the immuneACCESS table as TCRdb keeps it, with only in-frame sequences that have V and J called. A part of the clones is gone; compared with another copy, unresolved V genes explain less than half, and the rest is unexplained. This sample holds about 150,000 clones; approximately 92% were observed only once. Approximately 7% of the sample is in the top ten clones. The intended sense of this specimen's time point label: about 28 days (+/-7) after the second vaccine dose. Sample: peripheral blood, taken 28 days after the second AZD1222 dose. The receptors derive from an adult who received the AZD1222 COVID-19 vaccine.

The chain has TRBV28 and TRBJ1-2; no clear D. Germline V gene lookup returns CDR1 MDHEN and CDR2 SYDVKM. The CDR3 sequence is 10 residues long. The V end lost 6 bases, the J end lost 8 bases, and 7 bases lay between the germline ends. CDR3 coding DNA: TGTGCCAGCAGCCCCCCCGGCTACACCTTC. This translates into CASSPPGYTF.

V usage is TRBV5-4 and J usage is TRBJ2-5, with a possible D match to TRBD1 (6 bases). V gave up 4 bases and J gave up 4 bases, with 14 bases separating them. The CDR3 consists of 14 residues. Germline V CDR1 and CDR2: SGHNT, YYREEE (reference sequence). CDR3 region: CASSLPGAGETQYF. In DNA, the CDR3 is TGTGCCAGCAGCCTCCCAGGGGCAGGAGAGACCCAGTACTTC.

The V gene is TRBV6-5, the J gene TRBJ1-1, with TRBD1 matching 8 bases. Looked up from germline, CDR1 is MNHEY and CDR2 is SVGAGI. There are 15 residues in the CDR3. The V and J ends lost 5 bases and 2 bases, in that order; junction bases with no gene match: 7. This chain's CDR3 is CASSKKAGGNTEAFF. DNA for the CDR3: TGTGCCAGCAGTAAAAAAGCAGGGGGCAACACTGAAGCTTTCTTT.

The chain links TRBV27 to TRBJ1-4, with unresolved D. Germline V gene data show CDR1 as MNHEY and CDR2 as SMNVEV (reference sequence). The CDR3 contains 14 residues. V lost 3 bases and J 5 bases, leaving 10 bases between the germline ends. The chain's CDR3 is CASSFLGRNEKLFF. CDR3 in DNA: TGTGCCAGCAGTTTTCTCGGGAGAAATGAAAAACTGTTTTTT.

The V gene is TRBV28, the J gene TRBJ1-2; no definite D call. The V gene's germline CDR1 is MDHEN and CDR2 SYDVKM. V lost 2 bases and J lost 4, with 11 bases in between. The CDR3 consists of 14 residues. The CDR3 DNA is TGTGCCAGCAGTTTAGCCGCCGTGACCTATGGCTACACCTTC. Translation: CASSLAAVTYGYTF.

The genes are TRBV7-8 and TRBJ1-4; 7 bases align to TRBD1. The CDR3 spans 15 residues. Germline values: CDR1 SGHVS, CDR2 FQNEAQ. J was trimmed by 4 bases and V by 3 bases; bases with no gene match: 5. The CDR3 reads CASSLGTVYNEKLFF. The CDR3 nucleotides are TGTGCCAGCAGCTTGGGGACAGTCTATAATGAAAAACTGTTTTTT.

V and J are TRBV2 and TRBJ2-7; TRBD1 matches 10 bases. This CDR3 contains 17 residues. The junction had 11 bases not matched to a gene; V was cut back by 4 bases and J by 2 bases. Germline lookup yields CDR1 SNHLY and CDR2 FYNNEI. The CDR3 here is CASSGGWGTGVPYEQYF. Written as DNA, the CDR3 is TGTGCCAGCAGTGGGGGATGGGGGACAGGGGTGCCCTACGAGCAGTACTTC.

This rearrangement joins TRBV30 to TRBJ1-3, with D unresolved. The ends were cut back, 7 bases at V and 3 bases at J, with 10 bases in the middle. Per germline, CDR1 GTSNPN and CDR2 SVGIG (reference sequence). CDR3 length: 12 amino acids. The CDR3 is CASTGVGNTIYF. The CDR3 coding sequence is TGTGCCTCGACCGGGGTTGGAAACACCATATATTTT.

The gene calls are TRBV29-1 and TRBJ1-2, with D hard to call. Germline CDR1 and CDR2: SQVTM and ANQGSEA. The CDR3 spans 15 residues. Trimming shortened V by 2 bases and J by 4 bases, and 17 bases separated the two germline ends. The CDR3 spells CSVEPVAPEPYGYTF. The CDR3 nucleotides are TGCAGCGTTGAACCGGTAGCACCCGAGCCCTATGGCTACACCTTC.

This clone occurred a few times. The rearrangement links TRBV4-2 to TRBJ2-2; no firm D call. The germline V gene has CDR1 LGHNA and CDR2 YNFKEQ. Trimming left V 4 bases short and J 6 bases short, with 12 bases between. The CDR3 consists of 14 residues. CDR3: CASSPPRVAGELFF. The CDR3 DNA follows: TGTGCCAGCAGCCCCCCTCGGGTGGCCGGGGAGCTGTTTTTT.

This chain links TRBV28 with TRBJ2-2; 9 bases align to TRBD2. Germline V gives CDR1 MDHEN, CDR2 SYDVKM. The CDR3 contains 15 residues. The V gene end was trimmed by 10 bases and the J gene end by 5 bases; junction bases not matched to a gene: 11. CDR3 sequence (DNA): TGTGCCATACCGGGACTAGCTGGGGGAACCGGGGAGCTGTTTTTT. Protein product: CAIPGLAGGTGELFF.

This chain uses TRBV6-5 with TRBJ1-1; no reliable D call. The CDR3 loop spans 12 amino acids. Germline CDR1 and CDR2: MNHEY and SVGAGI. Trimming removed 2 bases at V and 8 bases at J, with 9 bases between. In DNA, the CDR3 is TGTGCCAGCAGTTACCCAATGACAGAAGCTTTCTTT. It translates to CASSYPMTEAFF.

This chain joins TRBV7-8 and TRBJ2-1; D tentatively fits TRBD1 or TRBD2 (5 bases each). V was trimmed by 0 bases and J by 7 bases, leaving 7 bases between them. The CDR3 runs to 13 residues. In germline, CDR1 is SGHVS, CDR2 FQNEAQ. CDR3 region: CASSLAGTNEQFF. Here the CDR3 DNA reads TGTGCCAGCAGCTTAGCAGGGACGAATGAGCAGTTCTTC.